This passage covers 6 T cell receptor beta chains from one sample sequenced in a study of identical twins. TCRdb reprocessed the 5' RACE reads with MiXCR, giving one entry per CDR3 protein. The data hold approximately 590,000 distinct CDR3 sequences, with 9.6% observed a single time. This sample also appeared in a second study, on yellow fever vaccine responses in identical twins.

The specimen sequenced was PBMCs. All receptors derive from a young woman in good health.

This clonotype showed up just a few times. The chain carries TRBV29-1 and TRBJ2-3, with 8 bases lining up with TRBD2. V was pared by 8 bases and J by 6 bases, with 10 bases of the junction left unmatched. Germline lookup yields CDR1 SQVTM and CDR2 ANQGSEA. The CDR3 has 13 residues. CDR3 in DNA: TGCAGCCTGGGGGTAGCGGGAACCGATACGCAGTATTTT. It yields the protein CSLGVAGTDTQYF.

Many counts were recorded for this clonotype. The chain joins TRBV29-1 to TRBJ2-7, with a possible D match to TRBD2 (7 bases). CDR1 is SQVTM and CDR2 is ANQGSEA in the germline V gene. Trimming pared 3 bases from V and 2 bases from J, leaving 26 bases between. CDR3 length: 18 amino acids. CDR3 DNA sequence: TGCAGCGTTGAGTCGGGGGGACACCTCTTAGGAAGCCCCTACGAGCAGTACTTC. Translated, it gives CSVESGGHLLGSPYEQYF.

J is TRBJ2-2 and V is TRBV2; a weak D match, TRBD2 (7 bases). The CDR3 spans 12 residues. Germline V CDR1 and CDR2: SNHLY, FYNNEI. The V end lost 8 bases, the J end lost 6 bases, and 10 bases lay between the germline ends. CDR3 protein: CASGGGAGELFF. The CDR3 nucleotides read TGTGCCAGCGGGGGGGGCGCCGGGGAGCTGTTTTTT.

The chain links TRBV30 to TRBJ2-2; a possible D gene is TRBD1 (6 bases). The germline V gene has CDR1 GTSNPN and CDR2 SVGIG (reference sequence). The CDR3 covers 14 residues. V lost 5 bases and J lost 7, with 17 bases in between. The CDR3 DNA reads TGTGCCTGGGCCCCCCAGGGGATGGGCGGGGAGCTGTTTTTT. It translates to CAWAPQGMGGELFF.

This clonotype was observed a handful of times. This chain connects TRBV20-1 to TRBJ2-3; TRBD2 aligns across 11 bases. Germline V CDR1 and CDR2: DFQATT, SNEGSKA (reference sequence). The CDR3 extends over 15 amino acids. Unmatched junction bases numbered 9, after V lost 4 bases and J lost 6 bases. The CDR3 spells CSAIRPSGRHDTQYF. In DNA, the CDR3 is TGCAGTGCTATCCGGCCTAGCGGGAGGCACGATACGCAGTATTTT.

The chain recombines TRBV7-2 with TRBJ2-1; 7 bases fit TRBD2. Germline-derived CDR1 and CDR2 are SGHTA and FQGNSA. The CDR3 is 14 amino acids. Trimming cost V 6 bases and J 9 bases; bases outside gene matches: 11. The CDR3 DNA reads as TGTGCCAGCAGTTCTAGCGGCAAGTACTCTGAGCAGTTCTTC. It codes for CASSSSGKYSEQFF.